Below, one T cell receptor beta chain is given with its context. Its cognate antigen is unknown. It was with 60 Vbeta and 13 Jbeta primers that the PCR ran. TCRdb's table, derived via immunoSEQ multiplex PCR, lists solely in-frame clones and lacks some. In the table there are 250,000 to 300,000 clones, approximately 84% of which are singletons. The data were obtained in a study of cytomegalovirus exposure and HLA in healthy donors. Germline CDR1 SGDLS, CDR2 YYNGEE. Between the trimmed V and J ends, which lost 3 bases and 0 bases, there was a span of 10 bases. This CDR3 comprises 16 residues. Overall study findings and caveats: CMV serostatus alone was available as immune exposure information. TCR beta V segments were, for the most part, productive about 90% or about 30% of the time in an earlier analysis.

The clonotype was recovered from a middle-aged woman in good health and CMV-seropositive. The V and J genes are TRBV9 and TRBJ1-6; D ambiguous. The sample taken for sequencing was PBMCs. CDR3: CASSAGSSSYNSPLHF. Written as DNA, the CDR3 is TGTGCCAGCAGCGCAGGTTCGAGCTCCTATAATTCACCCCTCCACTTT. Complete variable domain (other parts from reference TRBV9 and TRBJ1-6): DSGVTQTPKHLITATGQRVTLRCSPRSGDLSVYWYQQSLDQGLQFLIQYYNGEERAKGNILERFSAQQFPDLHSELNLSSLELGDSALYFCASSAGSSSYNSPLHFGNGTRLTVT.